This is a list of T cell receptor beta chains from one sample in a study of cytomegalovirus exposure and HLA in healthy donors. The protocol was immunoSEQ multiplex PCR, while the TCRdb copy is restricted to in-frame clones and leaves out a portion. Of roughly 93,000 clones in the sample, around three quarters are singletons; the top ten hold about 7.9%. The sample consisted of PBMCs. The receptors were gathered from a man aged 30-40 years in good health and CMV-seronegative. Each CDR3 is given with its conserved first and last residue. The D gene is left open where the match is weak. Expanded clones are given a class, and other clones once, few, many or no size at all.

>15|few|TRBD2|TRBV4-2|TRBJ2-3
CASSQESGGADTQYF
TGTGCCAGCAGCCAAGAAAGCGGGGGGGCAGATACGCAGTATTTT
>13|.|TRBD1|TRBV29-1|TRBJ1-4
CSSQRDRGEKLFF
TGCAGCTCTCAGAGGGACAGGGGTGAAAAACTGTTTTTT
>11|.|.|TRBV6-6|TRBJ2-1
CAAQQGNEQFF
TGTGCCGCACAACAGGGAAATGAGCAGTTCTTC
>13|.|.|TRBV30|TRBJ2-3
CAWSVRSSDTQYF
TGTGCCTGGAGTGTACGGAGCTCAGATACGCAGTATTTT
>13|once|.|TRBV5-1|TRBJ2-7
CASRQDTNYEQYF
TGCGCCAGCAGACAGGACACCAACTACGAGCAGTACTTC
>16|.|TRBD2|TRBV5-4|TRBJ2-5
CASSLAVAGGEETQYF
TGTGCCAGCAGCTTGGCGGTCGCGGGGGGGGAAGAGACCCAGTACTTC
>15|.|TRBD1|TRBV4-1|TRBJ1-1
CASSQEGQGAAEAFF
TGCGCCAGCAGCCAAGAAGGGCAGGGGGCTGCTGAAGCTTTCTTT
>14|.|.|TRBV19|TRBJ1-5
CASSVSLGQQPQHF
TGTGCCAGTAGTGTTTCTCTCGGACAGCAGCCCCAGCATTTT
>12|.|.|TRBV11-2|TRBJ2-7
CASSLQGWEQYF
TGTGCCAGCAGCTTACAGGGTTGGGAGCAGTACTTC
>18|.|.|TRBV7-9|TRBJ2-2
CASSSPSWQGTNTGELFF
TGTGCCAGCAGCTCCCCGTCGTGGCAGGGTACGAACACCGGGGAGCTGTTTTTT
>13|.|TRBD1|TRBV27|TRBJ2-7
CASKRTGLNEQYF
TGTGCCAGCAAGAGGACAGGGTTAAACGAGCAGTACTTC
>15|few|TRBD1|TRBV6-1|TRBJ1-5
CASRHRDRVDQPQHF
TGTGCCAGCAGGCACCGGGACAGGGTAGACCAGCCCCAGCATTTT
>13|.|.|TRBV30|TRBJ2-5
CAWSTTRKETQYF
TGTGCCTGGAGTACTACTAGGAAAGAGACCCAGTACTTC
>16|.|TRBD1|TRBV4-3|TRBJ1-2
CASSLYRDSVSYGYTF
TGCGCCAGCAGCCTCTACCGGGACAGTGTTTCGTATGGCTACACCTTC
>15|.|.|TRBV7-2|TRBJ1-6
CASSLVVGTLSPLHF
TGTGCCAGCAGCTTAGTAGTGGGCACCCTTTCACCCCTCCACTTT
>14|.|TRBD1|TRBV19|TRBJ2-7
CASSHGQGGYEQYF
TGTGCCAGTAGCCACGGACAGGGGGGGTACGAGCAGTACTTC
>14|.|.|TRBV30|TRBJ2-7
CAWSVPAGDHEQYF
TGTGCCTGGAGTGTACCGGCAGGGGACCACGAGCAGTACTTC
>14|.|TRBD1|TRBV5-6|TRBJ1-2
CASSGTGEKYGYTF
TGTGCCAGCAGCGGAACAGGGGAGAAATATGGCTACACCTTC
>13|.|.|TRBV10-3|TRBJ1-5
CAISERQDQPQHF
TGTGCCATCAGTGAACGACAGGATCAGCCCCAGCATTTT
>13|.|.|TRBV7-9|TRBJ2-1
CARGGDSYNEQFF
TGTGCCAGAGGCGGGGATTCCTACAATGAGCAGTTCTTC
>14|.|.|TRBV5-1|TRBJ2-5
CASTLLARQETQYF
TGCGCCAGCACCCTACTAGCCCGCCAAGAGACCCAGTACTTC
>14|.|TRBD1|TRBV7-6|TRBJ2-3
CASSRTGGPDTQYF
TGTGCCAGCAGCCGGACAGGGGGCCCAGATACGCAGTATTTT
>15|.|TRBD2|TRBV5-1|TRBJ2-2
CASSLLRGGPGELFF
TGCGCCAGCAGCTTGCTACGGGGGGGCCCCGGGGAGCTGTTTTTT
>14|once|TRBD2|TRBV7-2|TRBJ2-7
CASRVSGGQYEQYF
TGTGCCAGCAGGGTTAGCGGGGGGCAATACGAGCAGTACTTC
>16|.|.|TRBV2|TRBJ2-2
CASSEDRPRNTGELFF
TGTGCCAGCAGTGAAGATCGGCCTAGGAACACCGGGGAGCTGTTTTTT
>14|.|TRBD1|TRBV28|TRBJ2-7
CASSLLPGGREQYF
TGTGCCAGCAGTTTATTACCAGGGGGCAGGGAGCAGTACTTC
>16|.|TRBD1|TRBV27|TRBJ1-2
CASSLSRAGGIYGYTF
TGTGCCAGCAGTTTATCGCGGGCAGGGGGCATCTATGGCTACACCTTC
>15|.|.|TRBV6-5|TRBJ2-7
CASSRTRTGQYEQYF
TGTGCCAGCAGTCGGACTAGGACAGGGCAGTACGAGCAGTACTTC
>15|.|TRBD1|TRBV25-1|TRBJ2-7
CASSFRDRGRYEQYF
TGTGCCAGCAGTTTCCGGGACAGGGGGCGCTACGAGCAGTACTTC
>16|.|.|TRBV27|TRBJ1-1
CASSSLQGKADTEAFF
TGTGCCAGCAGTTCCCTGCAGGGGAAGGCGGACACTGAAGCTTTCTTT
>13|.|.|TRBV7-9|TRBJ1-6
CASSLGSSSPLHF
TGTGCCAGCAGCTTAGGTTCGAGTTCACCCCTCCACTTT
>17|.|.|TRBV4-3|TRBJ1-1
CASSQGGRGGRHTEAFF
TGCGCCAGCAGCCAAGGGGGTCGGGGTGGCCGACACACTGAAGCTTTCTTT
>14|.|TRBD1|TRBV5-1|TRBJ2-7
CASSAGTVTYEQYF
TGCGCCAGCAGCGCCGGGACAGTAACCTACGAGCAGTACTTC
>16|.|.|TRBV7-9|TRBJ1-5
CASSLFSGLSGQPQHF
.
>15|.|TRBD1|TRBV6-1|TRBJ1-6
CASSEATGFSSPLHF
TGTGCCAGCAGTGAAGCGACAGGGTTTTCTTCACCCCTCCACTTT
>17|.|TRBD2|TRBV9|TRBJ2-1
CASSTYPGLAGLNEQFF
TGTGCCAGCAGCACCTATCCGGGACTAGCGGGTCTCAATGAGCAGTTCTTC
>17|.|.|TRBV29-1|TRBJ1-1
CSVGRTVLSGRITEAFF
TGCAGCGTTGGTAGGACGGTTCTTTCCGGGAGGATCACTGAAGCTTTCTTT
>17|.|TRBD1|TRBV5-4|TRBJ1-1
CASSLGRTGKRDTEAFF
TGTGCCAGCAGCTTGGGACGGACAGGTAAGAGAGACACTGAAGCTTTCTTT
>8|.|.|TRBV7-5|TRBJ2-5
CVRSIQYF
TGTGTCAGAAGCATACAGTACTTC
>15|.|.|TRBV28|TRBJ1-2
CASSLIWGENYGYTF
TGTGCCAGCAGTTTAATCTGGGGGGAAAACTATGGCTACACCTTC
>15|.|TRBD1|TRBV6-4|TRBJ2-3
CASSAGQGEGDTQYF
TGTGCCAGCAGCGCGGGACAGGGGGAGGGAGATACGCAGTATTTT
>14|.|TRBD1|TRBV30|TRBJ2-3
CAWRAVRGSDTQYF
TGTGCCTGGAGGGCGGTCAGGGGGTCAGATACGCAGTATTTT
>14|.|TRBD2|TRBV9|TRBJ2-2
CASRSSGGTGELFF
TGTGCCAGCAGATCTAGCGGGGGCACCGGGGAGCTGTTTTTT
>13|.|.|TRBV30|TRBJ1-1
CAWSSGMNTEAFF
TGTGCCTGGAGCTCAGGGATGAACACTGAAGCTTTCTTT
>13|.|TRBD1|TRBV6-1|TRBJ1-2
CASSGQGRGGYTF
TGTGCCAGCAGCGGACAGGGGAGAGGTGGCTACACCTTC
>15|few|.|TRBV25-1|TRBJ2-1
CASTPPQADKDEQFF
TGTGCCAGCACCCCCCCACAGGCAGATAAAGATGAGCAGTTCTTC
>14|.|.|TRBV9|TRBJ1-1
CASSVVRGFTEAFF
TGTGCCAGCAGCGTAGTCAGGGGATTCACTGAAGCTTTCTTT
>13|.|TRBD2|TRBV2|TRBJ2-3
CASLRGGGDTQYF
TGTGCCAGTCTCCGTGGGGGAGGGGATACGCAGTATTTT
>17|.|.|TRBV7-2|TRBJ2-1
CASSLHSGTPTYNEQFF
TGTGCCAGCAGCTTACACTCCGGGACACCAACCTACAATGAGCAGTTCTTC
>15|.|TRBD2|TRBV7-2|TRBJ2-7
CASISKGGGVYEQYF
TGTGCCAGCATCTCTAAGGGCGGGGGAGTCTACGAGCAGTACTTC
>16|.|.|TRBV5-6|TRBJ1-3
CASSPYGGSSGNTIYF
TGTGCCAGCAGCCCTTATGGCGGGAGCTCTGGAAACACCATATATTTT
>14|.|.|TRBV19|TRBJ2-3
CASSVSGHTDTQYF
TGTGCCAGTAGTGTTAGCGGACACACAGATACGCAGTATTTT
>15|.|TRBD2|TRBV28|TRBJ2-2
CASSLSGRGTGELFF
TGTGCCAGCAGTCTAAGCGGGAGAGGCACCGGGGAGCTGTTTTTT
>13|once|.|TRBV2|TRBJ2-5
CASSLGLQETQYF
TGTGCCAGTAGTCTGGGACTGCAAGAGACCCAGTACTTC
>14|.|.|TRBV6-5|TRBJ1-1
CASSHGERGTEAFF
TGTGCCAGCAGTCACGGTGAAAGGGGGACTGAAGCTTTCTTT
>13|few|.|TRBV5-4|TRBJ2-7
CASSPGSSYEQYF
TGTGCCAGCAGCCCCGGGAGCTCCTACGAGCAGTACTTC
>17|.|.|TRBV4-3|TRBJ2-1
CASSHFPGRVLANEQFF
TGCGCCAGCAGCCATTTTCCGGGCCGCGTCCTAGCTAATGAGCAGTTCTTC
>16|.|.|TRBV11-2|TRBJ2-3
CASSLEGAQVTDTQYF
TGTGCCAGCAGCTTAGAGGGGGCGCAGGTCACAGATACGCAGTATTTT
>18|.|.|TRBV21-1|TRBJ2-7
CANPRHLAGGETALEQYF
TGTGCTAACCCGCGTCACCTAGCGGGAGGAGAAACCGCCCTGGAGCAGTACTTC
>15|.|TRBD1|TRBV7-9|TRBJ1-5
CASSRTGQANQPQHF
TGTGCCAGCAGCCGTACCGGACAGGCGAATCAGCCCCAGCATTTT